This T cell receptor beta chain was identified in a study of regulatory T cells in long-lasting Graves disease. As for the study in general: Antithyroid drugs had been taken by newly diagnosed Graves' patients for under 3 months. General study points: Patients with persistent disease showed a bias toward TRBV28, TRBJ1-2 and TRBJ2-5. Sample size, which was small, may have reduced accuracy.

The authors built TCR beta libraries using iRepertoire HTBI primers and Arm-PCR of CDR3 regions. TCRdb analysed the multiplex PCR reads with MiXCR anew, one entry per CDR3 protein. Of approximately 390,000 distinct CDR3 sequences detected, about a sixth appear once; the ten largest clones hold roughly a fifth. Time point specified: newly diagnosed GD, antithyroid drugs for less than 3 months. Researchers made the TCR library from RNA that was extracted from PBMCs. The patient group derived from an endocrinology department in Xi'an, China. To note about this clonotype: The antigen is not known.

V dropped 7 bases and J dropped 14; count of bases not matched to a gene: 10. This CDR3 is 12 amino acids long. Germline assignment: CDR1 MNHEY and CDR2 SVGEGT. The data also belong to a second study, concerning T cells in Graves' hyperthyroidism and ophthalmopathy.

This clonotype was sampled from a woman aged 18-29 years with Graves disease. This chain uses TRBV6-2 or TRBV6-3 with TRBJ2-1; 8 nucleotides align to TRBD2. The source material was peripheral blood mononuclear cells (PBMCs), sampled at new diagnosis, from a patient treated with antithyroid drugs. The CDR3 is CASTFSGNFKFF. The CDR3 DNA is TGTGCCAGCACCTTTAGCGGGAACTTTAAGTTCTTC.